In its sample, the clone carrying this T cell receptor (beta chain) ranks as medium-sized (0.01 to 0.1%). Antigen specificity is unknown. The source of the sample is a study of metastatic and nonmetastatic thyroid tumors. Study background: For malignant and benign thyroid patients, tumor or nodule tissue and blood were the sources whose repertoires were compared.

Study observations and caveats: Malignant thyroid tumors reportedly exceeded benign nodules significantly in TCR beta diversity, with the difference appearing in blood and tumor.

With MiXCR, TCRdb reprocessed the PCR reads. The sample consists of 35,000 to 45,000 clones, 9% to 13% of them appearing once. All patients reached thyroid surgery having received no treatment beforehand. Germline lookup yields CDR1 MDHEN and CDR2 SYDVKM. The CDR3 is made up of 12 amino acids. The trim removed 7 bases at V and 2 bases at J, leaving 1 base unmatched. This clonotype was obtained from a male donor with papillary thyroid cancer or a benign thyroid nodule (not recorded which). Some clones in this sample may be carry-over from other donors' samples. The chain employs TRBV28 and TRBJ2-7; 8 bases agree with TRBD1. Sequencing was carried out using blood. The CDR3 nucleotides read TGTGCCAGCATGGGACAGGCCTACGAGCAGTACTTC. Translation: CASMGQAYEQYF.